The present entry profiles one TCR beta chain with its context. This clonotype showed up just a few times. The target of this receptor is not known. There are no base qualities to consult, and no much larger clone falls within one base. This sample stems from a study of patients and donors after allogeneic stem cell transplantation (dated by TCRdb to about 2020). The library was obtained by RT-PCR. For sequencing, a NextSeq 550 was employed. The public reads were quality trimmed at Q25 with fastp and then assembled into clones with MiXCR by TCRdb, keeping productive beta chains. All rows with the same CDR3 protein become a single entry with the most common DNA and genes. This sample has 390,000 or so distinct CDR3 sequences in its table, and 16% of those were observed once. Of the sample, 7.2% falls within the top ten clones. Inclusive of the bounding cysteine and phenylalanine, the CDR3 is 13 residues long. Left in the record is the CDR3 DNA by itself, 39 bases read in frame from the first base. The trim is 5 bases for V and 2 bases for J, with a gap of 7 bases between the germline ends. The germline V gene gives CDR1 as SNHLY and CDR2 as FYNNEI.

This TCR derives from a human donor who was either an allogeneic HSCT recipient or a stem cell or donor lymphocyte infusion donor (not recorded which). It is not recorded whose cells these are; they may come from a transplant donor. This chain joins TRBV2 to TRBJ2-1; the D gene is not confidently resolved. Sequencing was done on a sample of blood, either unsorted or a sorted T cell fraction (not recorded which). The CDR3 reads CASSFTAYNEQFF. The DNA reads TGTGCCAGCAGTTTTACAGCCTACAATGAGCAGTTCTTC.